The rows below give T cell receptor beta chains drawn from one sample of a study of lymphopenia after photon versus proton radiotherapy. Repertoires were generated with immunoSEQ multiplex PCR, while TCRdb's copy carries only in-frame clones and drops some. The table lists roughly 58,000 clones, roughly 87% of them singletons, with about 13% in the top ten. This material consisted of peripheral blood, taken from a patient treated with proton-based radiotherapy. These receptors originate from a man at least 80 years old with esophageal cancer. The CDR3 runs from the conserved cysteine through the conserved F or W. D genes are given only for firm matches. Clone size is given for some rows only: seen once, a few or many times, or a class if the clone is expanded.

v_call: TRBV7-2
cdr3_length: 12
clone_size: NA
j_call: TRBJ1-1
d_call: NA
cdr3_aa: CASSLAGTEAFF
cdr3_nt: TGTGCCAGCAGCTTAGCGGGAACTGAAGCTTTCTTT

v_call: TRBV5-6
cdr3_length: 15
clone_size: NA
j_call: TRBJ2-6
d_call: NA
cdr3_aa: CASSLGVSGANVLTF
cdr3_nt: TGTGCCAGCAGCTTGGGTGTCTCTGGGGCCAACGTCCTGACTTTC

v_call: TRBV6-6
cdr3_length: 13
clone_size: once
j_call: TRBJ1-4
d_call: NA
cdr3_aa: CASSYGNNEKLFF
cdr3_nt: TGTGCCAGCAGTTACGGAAATAATGAAAAACTGTTTTTT

v_call: TRBV7-9
cdr3_length: 15
clone_size: NA
j_call: TRBJ2-5
d_call: NA
cdr3_aa: CASSLDGGYQETQYF
cdr3_nt: TGTGCCAGCAGCTTAGACGGCGGGTACCAAGAGACCCAGTACTTC

v_call: TRBV4-2
cdr3_length: 21
clone_size: NA
j_call: TRBJ1-6
d_call: NA
cdr3_aa: CASSQDLVRDAQLTANSPLHF
cdr3_nt: TGTGCCAGCAGCCAAGATCTCGTCCGGGACGCTCAATTAACGGCTAATTCACCCCTCCACTTT

v_call: TRBV7-9
cdr3_length: 17
clone_size: NA
j_call: TRBJ1-2
d_call: NA
cdr3_aa: CASSLGWRHRSNYGYTF
cdr3_nt: TGTGCCAGCAGCTTAGGTTGGAGACACCGATCCAACTATGGCTACACCTTC

v_call: TRBV7-9
cdr3_length: 16
clone_size: few
j_call: TRBJ2-1
d_call: TRBD1
cdr3_aa: CASSVLPGQTRGEQFF
cdr3_nt: TGTGCCAGCAGCGTACTGCCGGGACAGACAAGGGGTGAGCAGTTCTTC

v_call: TRBV5-1
cdr3_length: 15
clone_size: once
j_call: TRBJ1-6
d_call: NA
cdr3_aa: CASSLAGSSNSPLHF
cdr3_nt: TGCGCCAGCAGCTTGGCCGGATCTTCAAATTCACCCCTCCACTTT

v_call: TRBV7-2
cdr3_length: 15
clone_size: NA
j_call: TRBJ2-3
d_call: NA
cdr3_aa: CASSPRAPGTDTQYF
cdr3_nt: TGTGCCAGCAGCCCCCGTGCTCCCGGCACAGATACGCAGTATTTT

v_call: TRBV5-6
cdr3_length: 15
clone_size: NA
j_call: TRBJ1-1
d_call: NA
cdr3_aa: CASSLEGGRRAEAFF
cdr3_nt: TGTGCCAGCAGCTTGGAAGGAGGGCGACGGGCTGAAGCTTTCTTT

v_call: TRBV2
cdr3_length: 15
clone_size: few
j_call: TRBJ1-4
d_call: TRBD1
cdr3_aa: CASSYTGTGGEKLFF
cdr3_nt: TGTGCCAGCAGCTACACCGGGACAGGGGGTGAAAAACTGTTTTTT

v_call: TRBV16
cdr3_length: 14
clone_size: NA
j_call: TRBJ2-5
d_call: NA
cdr3_aa: CASSQRTPQETQYF
cdr3_nt: TGTGCCAGCAGCCAAAGGACACCCCAAGAGACCCAGTACTTC

v_call: TRBV15
cdr3_length: 16
clone_size: NA
j_call: TRBJ2-7
d_call: TRBD2
cdr3_aa: CATSSGTSGRAGEQYF
cdr3_nt: TGTGCCACCAGCTCCGGGACTAGCGGGAGGGCCGGGGAGCAGTACTTC

v_call: TRBV5-1
cdr3_length: 14
clone_size: NA
j_call: TRBJ2-7
d_call: NA
cdr3_aa: CASSLDLAGYEQYF
cdr3_nt: TGCGCCAGCAGCTTGGACCTAGCCGGCTACGAGCAGTACTTC